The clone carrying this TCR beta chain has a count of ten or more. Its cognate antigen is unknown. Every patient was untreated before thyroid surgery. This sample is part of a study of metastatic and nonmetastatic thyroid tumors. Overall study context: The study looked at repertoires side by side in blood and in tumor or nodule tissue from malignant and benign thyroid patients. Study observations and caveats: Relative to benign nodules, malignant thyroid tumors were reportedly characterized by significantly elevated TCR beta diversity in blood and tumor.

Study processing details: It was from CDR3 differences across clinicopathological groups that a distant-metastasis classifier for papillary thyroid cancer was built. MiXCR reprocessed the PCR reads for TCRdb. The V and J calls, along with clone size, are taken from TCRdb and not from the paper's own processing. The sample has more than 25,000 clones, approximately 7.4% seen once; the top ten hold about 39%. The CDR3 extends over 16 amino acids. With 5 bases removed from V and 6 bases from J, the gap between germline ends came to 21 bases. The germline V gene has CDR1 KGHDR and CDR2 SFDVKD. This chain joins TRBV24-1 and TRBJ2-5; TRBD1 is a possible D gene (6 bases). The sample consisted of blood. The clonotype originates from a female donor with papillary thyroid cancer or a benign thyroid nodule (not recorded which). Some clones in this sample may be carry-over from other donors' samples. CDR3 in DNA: TGTGCCACCAGTGCCGGAGGACAGCCGCTAAGGAAGACCCAGTACTTC. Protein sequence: CATSAGGQPLRKTQYF.